The clone carrying this T cell receptor beta chain was seen only a few times. In the study's own analysis: How many nucleated cells were present was estimated from reference gene primer amplification. Using immunoSEQ multiplex PCR, the repertoire was profiled, and TCRdb retains in-frame clones only, with some absent. V and J calls and clone size are those listed in that table; D and trimming were worked out from the DNA. The sample holds fewer than 700,000 clones; 70% to 90% are singletons and the top ten take 7.5% to 9.5%. The data stem from a study of blood T cell repertoires in COVID-19. Whole-study context: There were acute and convalescent COVID-19 samples, and they came from the United States, Italy and Spain. Sources were T cells, B-cell-depleted T cells, or PBMCs; the material itself was cDNA or gDNA.

Looked up from germline, CDR1 is SNHLY and CDR2 is FYNNEI. CDR3 length: 13 residues. Between the trimmed V and J ends, which lost 6 bases and 5 bases, there was a span of 11 bases. Seattle cases were enrolled at active infection and followed longitudinally. This chain joins TRBV2 and TRBJ1-5; D gene uncertain. This sequence originates from a woman in her fifties or sixties with COVID-19, enrolled during active disease. Sequences were obtained from peripheral blood. The CDR3 DNA follows: TGTGCCAGCAGCGATCGGCGGGATCAGCCCCAGCATTTT. Translating gives CASSDRRDQPQHF.